This T cell receptor (beta chain) came from a study of blood T cells in healthy people across ages. Findings and limits, study-wide: Naive T cell percentage showed a strong correlation with the diversity of TCR beta.

The V and J ends lost 5 bases and 5 bases respectively, with 12 bases between them. The CDR3 contains 12 residues. Germline assignment: CDR1 DFQATT and CDR2 SNEGSKA (reference sequence). Comments on this clonotype: What it recognizes is unknown. Since a much larger clone is just one base distant, this may be a read error.

Samples each yielded at least 6 micrograms of total RNA. It was with a sample-barcoded 5' primer and a J-beta primer mix that a second PCR of roughly 6 to 12 cycles was run. Every molecule of cDNA carried a tag from a template-switch adaptor with 12 random nucleotides. Individual samples furnished no less than 2.5 million CDR3-containing paired-end reads apiece. TCRdb re-derived calls from the 5' RACE reads in MiXCR, one entry per CDR3 protein. This sample has about 1.7 million distinct CDR3 sequences, with 25% to 30% found just once. The sequence came from a woman aged 25 to 45 in good health. V is TRBV20-1 and J is TRBJ2-5; D ambiguous. Input material: blood. This CDR3 reads CSAGSSMETQYF. CDR3 nucleotide sequence: TGCAGTGCTGGTTCATCCATGGAGACCCAGTACTTC.